This T cell receptor (beta chain) was identified in a study of blood T cell repertoires in COVID-19. The CDR3 runs to 15 residues. The germline CDR1 and CDR2 sequences are SNHLY and FYNNEI. V dropped 6 bases and J dropped 7; count of bases not matched to a gene: 10. Participants were aged roughly 18 to 90 years, lived in about two dozen US areas, and enrolled virtually. Donors were grouped by their self-reported clinical history. This clone was seen repeatedly, ten times or more. The authors' processing: Nucleated cell counts were estimated from reference gene primer amplification. The data were produced by immunoSEQ multiplex PCR, yet TCRdb's version contains in-frame clones alone and is incomplete. V, J and clone size were drawn from that table, and D and trimming were deduced from the DNA. The sample has around 420,000 clones, 88% seen once.

Sequencing was performed on PBMCs or T cells enriched from blood (not recorded which). The chain combines TRBV2 with TRBJ2-1; the match to TRBD1 covers 9 bases. The receptor comes from a woman between 40 and 55 years old with acute COVID-19. DNA of the CDR3: TGTGCCAGCAGCCTGGGACAGGGTGGGGGAAATGAGCAGTTCTTC. Its translation is CASSLGQGGGNEQFF. Full variable domain (outside the CDR3, taken from reference TRBV2 and TRBJ2-1): EPEVTQTPSHQVTQMGQEVILRCVPISNHLYFYWYRQILGQKVEFLVSFYNNEISEKSEIFDDQFSVERPDGSNFTLKIRSTKLEDSAMYFCASSLGQGGGNEQFFGPGTRLTVL.